The present T cell receptor beta chain was sequenced within a study of metastatic and nonmetastatic thyroid tumors. The wider study: Comparison of repertoires was carried out across blood and tumor or nodule tissue from malignant and benign thyroid patients.

The study, taken as a whole, reports: Reportedly, malignant thyroid tumors had significantly higher TCR beta diversity than benign nodules, in blood and tumor.

Treatment of any kind had been given to no patient before thyroid surgery. In its sample, this clone was seen a few times. Its specificity is not known. Trimming shortened V by 2 bases and J by 7 bases, and 3 bases separated the two germline ends. CDR1 and CDR2 from the germline V gene are SGDLS and YYNGEE. CDR3 length: 11 amino acids. TCRdb reanalyzed the PCR reads with MiXCR. This table holds 25,000 to 35,000 clones, 15% to 20% found once. Sequenced material: blood. The chain couples TRBV9 to TRBJ2-2; D uncertain. The TCR sequence derives from a female donor with papillary thyroid cancer or a benign thyroid nodule (not recorded which). Some clones in this sample may be carry-over from other donors' samples. CDR3: CASSVSGELFF. CDR3 sequence (DNA): TGTGCCAGCAGCGTTAGCGGGGAGCTGTTTTTT.